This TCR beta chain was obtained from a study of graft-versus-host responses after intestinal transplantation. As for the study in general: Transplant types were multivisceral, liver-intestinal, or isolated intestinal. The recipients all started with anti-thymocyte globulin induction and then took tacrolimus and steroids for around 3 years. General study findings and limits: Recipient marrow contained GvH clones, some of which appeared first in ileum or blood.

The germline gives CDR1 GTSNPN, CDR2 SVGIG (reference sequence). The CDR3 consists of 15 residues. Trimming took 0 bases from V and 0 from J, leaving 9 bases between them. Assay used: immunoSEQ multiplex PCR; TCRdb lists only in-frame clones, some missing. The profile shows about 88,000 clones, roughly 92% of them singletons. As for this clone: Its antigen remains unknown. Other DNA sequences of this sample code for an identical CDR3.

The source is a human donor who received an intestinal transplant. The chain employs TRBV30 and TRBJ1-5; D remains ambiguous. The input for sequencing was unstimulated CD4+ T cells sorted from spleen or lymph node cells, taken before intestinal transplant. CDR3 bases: TGTGCCTGGAGTGTTCCCAGCTTTAGCAATCAGCCCCAGCATTTT. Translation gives CAWSVPSFSNQPQHF. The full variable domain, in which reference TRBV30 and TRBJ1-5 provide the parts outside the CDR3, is SQTIHQWPATLVQPVGSPLSLECTVEGTSNPNLYWYRQAAGRGLQLLFYSVGIGQISSEVPQNLSASRPQDRQFILSSKKLLLSDSGFYLCAWSVPSFSNQPQHFGDGTRLSIL.